These 11 T cell receptor beta chains were all obtained from the same sample, sequenced in a study of CD8+ T cells in alopecia areata. cDNA prepared by RNA extraction and subsequent reverse transcription served as the template for sequencing. The protocol was immunoSEQ multiplex PCR, while the TCRdb copy is restricted to in-frame clones and leaves out a portion. This table holds about 180,000 clones, about 67% found once. Sequencing was performed on CD8+ T cells sorted from blood, taken at week 0. The receptors were gathered from a human donor with alopecia areata.

V and J are TRBV2 and TRBJ2-7; D is tentatively TRBD1 or TRBD2 (5 bases each). The germline V gene has CDR1 SNHLY and CDR2 FYNNEI. This CDR3 is 13 amino acids long. V dropped 8 bases and J dropped 1 base, with 12 bases sitting between them. The CDR3 loop is CASGGTPSYEQYF. The CDR3 DNA sequence: TGTGCCAGCGGTGGGACGCCTTCCTACGAGCAGTACTTC.

V gene TRBV15 combines with J gene TRBJ2-3; D gene unclear. Germline V lookup: CDR1 LNHNV, CDR2 YYDKDF (reference sequence). CDR3 length equals 16 residues. Trimming stripped 0 bases from V and 1 base from J, with 11 bases between. As DNA, the CDR3 is TGTGCCACCAGCAGAGATCCCAGCGACCGCACAGATACGCAGTATTTT. It translates to CATSRDPSDRTDTQYF. Variable domain in full (rest from reference TRBV15 and TRBJ2-3): DAMVIQNPRYQVTQFGKPVTLSCSQTLNHNVMYWYQQKSSQAPKLLFHYYDKDFNNEADTPDNFQSRRPNTSFCFLDIRSPGLGDTAMYLCATSRDPSDRTDTQYFGPGTRLTVL.

V is TRBV30 and J is TRBJ1-1, with D unclear. V was cut by 1 base and J by 0 bases, with 6 bases left in between. The V gene's germline CDR1 is GTSNPN and CDR2 SVGIG (reference sequence). CDR3 length equals 13 residues. This CDR3 is CAWSGVMNTEAFF. In DNA form, the CDR3 reads TGTGCCTGGAGTGGGGTAATGAACACTGAAGCTTTCTTT.

The genes are TRBV7-9 and TRBJ2-2; D uncertain. The CDR3 is 14 amino acids. V lost 5 bases, J lost 8 bases, and 15 bases lay in between. Germline assignment: CDR1 SEHNR and CDR2 FQNEAQ (reference sequence). DNA of the CDR3: TGTGCCAGCAGCCCGGACCAAAAGCGAGGGGAGCTGTTTTTT. Its translation: CASSPDQKRGELFF.

This sequence joins TRBV11-3 and TRBJ2-1; D is ambiguous. V lost 5 bases and J 5 bases, leaving 7 bases between the germline ends. Per germline, CDR1 SGHNT and CDR2 YENEEA. The CDR3 length is 12 residues. The CDR3 DNA is TGTGCCAGCAGCCCCGGTAACAATGAGCAGTTCTTC. Protein: CASSPGNNEQFF.

CDR3 residues: CASSVPDSTDTQYF. The DNA of the CDR3 is TGTGCCAGCAGCGTACCGGACAGTACAGATACGCAGTATTTT. The rearrangement uses TRBV9 and TRBJ2-3, with D perhaps matching TRBD1 (6 bases). Trimming removed 1 base at V and 3 bases at J, with 9 bases between. The CDR3 is 14 amino acids. Germline-derived CDR1 and CDR2 are SGDLS and YYNGEE.

The genes are TRBV5-1 and TRBJ2-7; possibly TRBD2 for D (5 bases). Trimming removed 4 bases from V and 3 bases from J, with 17 bases in between. From germline, CDR1 is SGHRS and CDR2 YFSETQ. The length of the CDR3 is 15 residues. CDR3 DNA sequence: TGCGCCAGCAGCCCGGAGGTCCAAGGGAACTACGAGCAGTACTTC. Translated: CASSPEVQGNYEQYF.

This CDR3 reads CSAKDYTEAFF. DNA of the CDR3: TGCAGTGCAAAGGATTACACTGAAGCTTTCTTT. This sequence joins TRBV20-1 and TRBJ1-1; D uncertain. CDR1 and CDR2 from the germline V gene are DFQATT and SNEGSKA (reference sequence). V lost 6 bases and J 3 bases, leaving 8 bases between the germline ends. There are 11 residues in the CDR3.

The rearrangement uses TRBV7-9 and TRBJ2-7; 10 nucleotides agree with TRBD1. The germline V gene encodes CDR1 SEHNR and CDR2 FQNEAQ (reference sequence). V shed 7 bases, J shed 3 bases, and the junction held 3 bases outside the gene matches. The CDR3 is 13 amino acids. The CDR3 DNA reads as TGTGCCAGCACCCGGGACAGGGGCTACGAGCAGTACTTC. Amino acid sequence: CASTRDRGYEQYF.

Only a few counts were recorded for this clone. This chain connects TRBV6-6 to TRBJ1-1, with TRBD1 as a possible D gene (6 bases). The CDR3 spans 12 residues. CDR1 and CDR2 (germline): MNHNY, SVGAGI (reference sequence). V shed 6 bases and J shed 6 bases, with 11 bases lying between them. CDR3 bases: TGTGCCAGCAGGCAAGGGGGACCTGAAGCTTTCTTT. Its translation: CASRQGGPEAFF.

CDR3 sequence (DNA): TGTGCCAGCAGTTCTGGACTTAGCACAGATACGCAGTATTTT. It codes for CASSSGLSTDTQYF. This chain links TRBV27 with TRBJ2-3; maybe TRBD2 (5 bases). This CDR3 is built from 14 residues. V was clipped by 4 bases and J by 0 bases, with 8 bases between them. Germline V gene sequence: CDR1 MNHEY, CDR2 SMNVEV (reference sequence).